In this sample, the clone carrying this T cell receptor (beta chain) turned up a few times. Its specificity is unknown. This specimen belongs to a study of Ad26.COV2.S vaccination and SARS-CoV-2 variants. Study-level information: Intramuscularly, Ad26.COV2.S was given either once or twice, 56 days apart. The study, taken as a whole, reports: Vaccine recipients posted higher spike-specific TCR breadth than their placebo counterparts.

Data came from immunoSEQ multiplex PCR; TCRdb stores just in-frame clones and leaves some out. The data hold about 370,000 clones, with about 88% observed a single time. Treatment specified: about 20 received Ad26.COV2.S at low or high dose, single or two shots; five or six received placebo; per-sample allocation not given. The study sampled participants on day 63 after the first vaccine or placebo injection. V was shortened by 10 bases and J by 7 bases, with 19 bases between the two germline ends. The CDR3 is 13 amino acids. Germline V gene data show CDR1 as SNHLY and CDR2 as FYNNEI. Sequencing used peripheral blood, obtained in a trial of Ad26.COV2.S vaccine versus placebo. The TCR was taken from a person aged 18-60 years who received the Ad26.COV2.S COVID-19 vaccine or a placebo. V usage is TRBV2 and J usage is TRBJ1-2, with D possibly being TRBD1 (6 bases). The CDR3 coding sequence is TGTGCCACCAGGGGTAATCAAGGACGTGGCTACACCTTC. Residues: CATRGNQGRGYTF.